A single sample is the source of the 28 T cell receptor beta chains below, sequenced in a study of T-cell reconstitution after alpha-beta-depleted transplantation in children. As it was prepared, the TCRbeta library received unique molecular identifiers. TCRdb itself ran the PCR reads through MiXCR, one entry per CDR3 protein. Altogether 500,000 to 600,000 distinct CDR3 sequences are present, less than 35% being singletons, with the ten largest covering 2% to 2.5%. The starting material was PBMCs from the stem cell graft donor, obtained from the stem cell graft. These receptors came from a human donor who donated a stem cell graft to a child with aplastic anemia.

A few counts support this clonotype. The V and J genes are TRBV6-5 and TRBJ2-1; D gene ambiguous. CDR3 size: 12 residues. Germline lookup yields CDR1 MNHEY and CDR2 SVGAGI. V dropped 6 bases and J dropped 7 bases, with 10 bases sitting between them. The CDR3 DNA reads as TGTGCCAGCAGCCAAATGGGTAATGAGCAGTTCTTC. It codes for CASSQMGNEQFF.

The chain employs TRBV20-1 and TRBJ1-4, with D possibly matching TRBD1 (6 bases). CDR3 length: 16 amino acids. Trimming left V 0 bases short and J 2 bases short, with 13 bases between. Per germline, CDR1 DFQATT and CDR2 SNEGSKA (reference sequence). CDR3 in amino acids: CSARDLAGATNEKLFF. CDR3 nucleotide sequence: TGCAGTGCTAGAGATCTCGCAGGGGCGACTAATGAAAAACTGTTTTTT.

The chain joins TRBV12-3 or TRBV12-4 to TRBJ1-4, with a weak D call TRBD1 (5 bases). This CDR3 comprises 15 residues. V lost 5 bases and J 0 bases, leaving 10 bases between the germline ends. The CDR3 nucleotides read TGTGCCAGCAGTGGGGGACTGGCAACTAATGAAAAACTGTTTTTT. Translated, it gives CASSGGLATNEKLFF.

This clonotype came up a few times. V is TRBV15 and J is TRBJ1-5; D unresolved. V was clipped by 2 bases and J by 4 bases, with 3 bases between them. The V gene's germline CDR1 is LNHNV and CDR2 YYDKDF (reference sequence). The CDR3 runs to 12 residues. The CDR3: CATSRPNQPQHF. The CDR3 nucleotides are TGTGCCACCAGCAGACCGAATCAGCCCCAGCATTTT.

This clonotype occurred a few times. The V and J genes are TRBV6-1 and TRBJ2-3; 8 nucleotides agree with TRBD2. CDR3 size: 14 residues. CDR1 MNHNS and CDR2 SASEGT come from the germline V gene. Losses at the gene ends were 5 bases for V and 0 bases for J; bases not matched to a gene: 1. The CDR3 DNA reads TGTGCCAGCAGTCAGCGGGAGAGCACAGATACGCAGTATTTT. It codes for CASSQRESTDTQYF.

This chain joins TRBV7-2 and TRBJ2-3; D call uncertain. The CDR3 length is 14 residues. V lost 3 bases and J lost 2, with 9 bases in between. Germline V gene data show CDR1 as SGHTA and CDR2 as FQGNSA. The CDR3 region is CASSFWGSTDTQYF. The CDR3 DNA is TGTGCCAGCAGCTTCTGGGGTTCCACAGATACGCAGTATTTT. Full variable domain (rest looked up from reference TRBV7-2 and TRBJ2-3): GAGVSQSPSNKVTEKGKDVELRCDPISGHTALYWYRQSLGQGLEFLIYFQGNSAPDKSGLPSDRFSAERTGGSVSTLTIQRTQQEDSAVYLCASSFWGSTDTQYFGPGTRLTVL.

The J gene is TRBJ1-5, the V gene TRBV5-8; D remains ambiguous. Germline V gene data show CDR1 as SGHTS and CDR2 as YDEGEE. The length of the CDR3 is 15 residues. V was pared by 2 bases and J by 0 bases, with 9 bases between. The CDR3 bases are TGTGCCAGCAGCTTTCGAAGAAATAGCAATCAGCCCCAGCATTTT. It yields the protein CASSFRRNSNQPQHF.

This clonotype occurred many times. The chain links TRBV7-2 to TRBJ2-5; TRBD2 might be the D (5 bases). Trimming stripped 0 bases from V and 5 bases from J, with 10 bases between. The germline V gene has CDR1 SGHTA and CDR2 FQGNSA. The CDR3 is 14 amino acids. This chain's CDR3 is CASSLAGVGETQYF. CDR3 DNA: TGTGCCAGCAGCTTAGCGGGAGTGGGGGAGACCCAGTACTTC.

This clonotype has only a few counts. The chain links TRBV11-2 to TRBJ1-1, with D hard to call. This CDR3 has 12 residues. CDR1 and CDR2 from the germline V gene are SGHAT and FQNNGV. Trimming took off 5 bases at V and 11 bases at J, with 15 bases between the two ends. CDR3 amino acids: CASSQRPWRAFF. CDR3 DNA: TGTGCCAGCAGCCAGAGACCCTGGCGGGCTTTCTTT.

This chain uses TRBV11-2 with TRBJ2-3; D gene unclear. This CDR3 comprises 13 residues. CDR1 and CDR2 from the germline V gene are SGHAT and FQNNGV. V was shortened by 3 bases and J by 4 bases, with 8 bases between the two germline ends. CDR3 nucleotides: TGTGCCAGCAGCTTGGCTGATTCAGATACGCAGTATTTT. Amino acids: CASSLADSDTQYF.

The genes are TRBV27 and TRBJ2-1; maybe TRBD2 (6 bases). This CDR3 spans 13 amino acids. The V gene lost 7 bases and the J gene lost 4 bases, with 11 bases spanning the gap. Germline CDR1 is MNHEY and CDR2 is SMNVEV (reference sequence). The chain's CDR3 is CASKVAEYNEQFF. DNA for the CDR3: TGTGCCAGCAAAGTAGCGGAGTACAATGAGCAGTTCTTC.

In this sample, this clonotype turned up a few times. The rearrangement uses TRBV20-1 and TRBJ1-2; D possibly corresponds to TRBD1 (6 bases). Trimming removed 6 bases from V and 6 bases from J, with 14 bases in between. Per the germline V gene, CDR1 is DFQATT and CDR2 is SNEGSKA (reference sequence). The CDR3 length is 12 residues. CDR3: CSAAGGLDGYTF. Written as DNA, the CDR3 is TGCAGTGCCGCTGGGGGCCTTGATGGCTACACCTTC.

The V gene is TRBV5-1, the J gene TRBJ1-1; D perhaps matches TRBD1 (5 bases). The germline V gene encodes CDR1 SGHRS and CDR2 YFSETQ. V was pared by 3 bases and J by 1 base, with 10 bases between. The CDR3 loop spans 14 amino acids. The CDR3 region is CASSSATENTEAFF. DNA of the CDR3: TGCGCCAGCAGCTCGGCGACAGAGAACACTGAAGCTTTCTTT.

This clonotype has only a few counts. In DNA form, the CDR3 reads TGTGCCAGCAGCTCCCATAATAGCAATCAGCCCCAGCATTTT. It is translated as CASSSHNSNQPQHF. The chain joins TRBV5-4 to TRBJ1-5; D ambiguous. This CDR3 comprises 14 residues. V lost 3 bases, J lost 0 bases, and 7 bases lay in between. The V gene's germline CDR1 is SGHNT and CDR2 YYREEE (reference sequence).

In regard to this clonotype: This may be a read error: a much more frequent sequence differs by one nucleotide. This chain connects TRBV20-1 to TRBJ2-1; perhaps D is TRBD1 or TRBD2 (6 bases each). The V gene's germline CDR1 is DFQATT and CDR2 SNEGSKA (reference sequence). The length of the CDR3 is 10 residues. CDR3 loop: CSAGGNQQFF. CDR3 DNA sequence: TGCAGTGCGGGGGGCAATCAGCAGTTCTTC.

In this sample, this clonotype turned up many times. This chain connects TRBV28 to TRBJ2-7; no clear D. Trimming removed 4 bases from V and 0 bases from J, with 7 bases in between. CDR3 length: 13 amino acids. The V gene's germline CDR1 is MDHEN and CDR2 SYDVKM. For the CDR3, the DNA is TGTGCCAGCAGTTCCGGTAGCTCCTACGAGCAGTACGTC. Its translation: CASSSGSSYEQYV.

The chain employs TRBV10-2 and TRBJ1-3; D is uncertain. CDR3 length equals 15 residues. CDR1 WSHSY and CDR2 SAAADI come from the germline V gene. Trimming took off 0 bases at V and 2 bases at J, with 8 bases between the two ends. CDR3 bases: TGCGCCAGCAGTGAGTCCTCGACCCCTGGAAACACCATATATTTT. Its translation is CASSESSTPGNTIYF.

The chain is built from TRBV7-2 and TRBJ2-7; D might be TRBD2 (7 bases). Deletions cut 5 bases from V and 2 bases from J, with 16 bases between. Germline CDR1 SGHTA, CDR2 FQGNSA. The CDR3 covers 15 residues. The CDR3 sequence: CASSGVGGGAYEQYF. CDR3 DNA: TGTGCCAGCAGCGGTGTAGGCGGGGGCGCCTACGAGCAGTACTTC.

V is TRBV6-9 and J is TRBJ2-1, with D possibly TRBD2 on 7 matching bases. The germline V gene encodes CDR1 MNHGY and CDR2 SVAAGI. V gave up 2 bases and J gave up 6 bases, with 14 bases separating them. The CDR3 spans 15 residues. The CDR3 loop is CASSYDRTSVNEQFF. The CDR3 nucleotides read TGTGCCAGCAGTTATGACAGGACTAGTGTCAATGAGCAGTTCTTC.

This clonotype has at least ten counts. The chain joins TRBV9 to TRBJ1-6, with 7 bases lining up with TRBD1. The germline V gene encodes CDR1 SGDLS and CDR2 YYNGEE. This CDR3 is 15 amino acids long. V shed 4 bases and J 9 bases; nucleotides not matched to a gene: 10. CDR3 bases: TGTGCCAGCAGCCTTGACAGGGCGGGAAGTTCACCCCTCCACTTT. Residues: CASSLDRAGSSPLHF. The full variable domain, completed using reference TRBV9 and TRBJ1-6, is DSGVTQTPKHLITATGQRVTLRCSPRSGDLSVYWYQQSLDQGLQFLIQYYNGEERAKGNILERFSAQQFPDLHSELNLSSLELGDSALYFCASSLDRAGSSPLHFGNGTRLTVT.

The chain couples TRBV7-2 to TRBJ1-4; unclear D gene. The V and J ends lost 0 bases and 1 base respectively, with 12 bases between them. CDR1 and CDR2 (germline): SGHTA, FQGNSA. This CDR3 has 17 residues. The CDR3 bases are TGTGCCAGCAGCTTAGCGGGGTTCGGAGTAACTAATGAAAAACTGTTTTTT. It translates to CASSLAGFGVTNEKLFF.

This clonotype has a handful of counts. The chain carries TRBV7-2 and TRBJ2-7; TRBD1 matches 10 bases. V gave up 3 bases and J gave up 2 bases; unmatched junction bases: 4. Per the germline V gene, CDR1 is SGHTA and CDR2 is FQGNSA. This CDR3 has 15 amino acids. CDR3 nucleotide sequence: TGTGCCAGCAGCTTCCGGACAGGGGGGACCTACGAGCAGTACTTC. Translating gives CASSFRTGGTYEQYF.

The rearrangement uses TRBV29-1 and TRBJ2-3; 7 bases line up with TRBD2. The V segment lost 6 bases and the J segment 0 bases; nucleotides outside the gene matches: 9. This CDR3 spans 15 amino acids. Germline V lookup: CDR1 SQVTM, CDR2 ANQGSEA. The CDR3 DNA follows: TGCAGCGTAAACGCGCTAGCGGACAGCACAGATACGCAGTATTTT. This codes for CSVNALADSTDTQYF.

The CDR3 sequence: CASSQAWLAGAKNIQYF. CDR3 nucleotide sequence: TGTGCCAGCAGCCAGGCTTGGCTAGCGGGAGCCAAAAACATTCAGTACTTC. This chain joins TRBV9 and TRBJ2-4; 8 bases agree with TRBD2. The J segment lost 0 bases and the V segment lost 4 bases, leaving 9 bases of the junction unmatched. The CDR3 has 17 residues. Germline CDR1 and CDR2: SGDLS and YYNGEE.

The V call is TRBV12-3 or TRBV12-4, the J call TRBJ1-3; D call uncertain. The CDR3 has 14 residues. CDR3 protein: CATALPPQGNTIYF. The CDR3 coding sequence is TGTGCTACCGCACTCCCTCCGCAAGGGAACACCATATATTTT.

The chain uses TRBV7-9 and TRBJ1-2; D uncertain. This CDR3 has 14 amino acids. Trimming took off 5 bases at V and 0 bases at J, with 10 bases between the two ends. Germline values: CDR1 SEHNR, CDR2 FQNEAQ (reference sequence). The CDR3 DNA sequence: TGTGCCAGCAGCCCCGAGGAGCCTAACTATGGCTACACCTTC. Amino acids: CASSPEEPNYGYTF.

This chain joins TRBV15 and TRBJ2-5; 7 nucleotides align to TRBD2. The CDR3 spans 17 residues. V lost 7 bases, J lost 9 bases, and 23 bases stayed unmatched. Germline CDR1 reads LNHNV; CDR2 reads YYDKDF (reference sequence). CDR3: CATTNLAEGTPKLAQYF. CDR3 nucleotides: TGTGCCACCACCAACCTAGCGGAGGGAACCCCCAAGTTGGCCCAGTACTTC.

This clonotype has more than one count but fewer than ten. V is TRBV18 and J is TRBJ1-5; tentatively, D is TRBD1 (5 bases). V was clipped by 2 bases and J by 9 bases, with 17 bases between them. The CDR3 is 15 amino acids. Germline assignment: CDR1 KGHSH and CDR2 LQKENI. CDR3 nucleotides: TGTGCCAGCTCACCAGTCAGGGTAGAACGGTCGCCCCAGCATTTT. As protein: CASSPVRVERSPQHF. Together with reference TRBV18 and TRBJ1-5, the CDR3 gives the full variable domain: NAGVMQNPRHLVRRRGQEARLRCSPMKGHSHVYWYRQLPEEGLKFMVYLQKENIIDESGMPKERFSAEFPKEGPSILRIQQVVRGDSAAYFCASSPVRVERSPQHFGDGTRLSIL.